This T cell receptor (beta chain) was sequenced for a study of blood T cell repertoires in COVID-19. The J segment lost 2 bases and the V segment lost 3 bases, leaving 6 bases of the junction unmatched. The germline gives CDR1 SGHNT, CDR2 YYREEE (reference sequence). There are 16 residues in the CDR3. Data came from immunoSEQ multiplex PCR; TCRdb stores just in-frame clones and leaves some out. The table shows 290,000 or so clones, with 80% to 95% occurring only once. Material: peripheral blood. The chain carries TRBV5-4 and TRBJ2-2, with 8 bases aligning to TRBD2. This clonotype was sampled from a woman between 25 and 40 years old with COVID-19, enrolled during active disease. The CDR3 region is CASSWPSGLNTGELFF. The CDR3 coding sequence is TGTGCCAGCAGCTGGCCTAGCGGGCTTAACACCGGGGAGCTGTTTTTT.